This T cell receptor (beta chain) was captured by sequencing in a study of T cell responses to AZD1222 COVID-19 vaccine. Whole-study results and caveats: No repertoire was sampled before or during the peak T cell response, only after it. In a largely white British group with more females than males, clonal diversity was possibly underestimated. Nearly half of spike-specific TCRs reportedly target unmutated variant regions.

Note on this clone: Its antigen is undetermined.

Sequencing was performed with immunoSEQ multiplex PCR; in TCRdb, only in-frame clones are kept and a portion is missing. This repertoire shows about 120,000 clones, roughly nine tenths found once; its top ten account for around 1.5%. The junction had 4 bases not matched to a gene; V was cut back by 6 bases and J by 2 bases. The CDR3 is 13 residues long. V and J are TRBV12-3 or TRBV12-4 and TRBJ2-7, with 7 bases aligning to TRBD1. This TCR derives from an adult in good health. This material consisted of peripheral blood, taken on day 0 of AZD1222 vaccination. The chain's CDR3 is CASSPGQAYEQYF. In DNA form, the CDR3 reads TGTGCCAGCAGCCCAGGACAGGCCTACGAGCAGTACTTC.